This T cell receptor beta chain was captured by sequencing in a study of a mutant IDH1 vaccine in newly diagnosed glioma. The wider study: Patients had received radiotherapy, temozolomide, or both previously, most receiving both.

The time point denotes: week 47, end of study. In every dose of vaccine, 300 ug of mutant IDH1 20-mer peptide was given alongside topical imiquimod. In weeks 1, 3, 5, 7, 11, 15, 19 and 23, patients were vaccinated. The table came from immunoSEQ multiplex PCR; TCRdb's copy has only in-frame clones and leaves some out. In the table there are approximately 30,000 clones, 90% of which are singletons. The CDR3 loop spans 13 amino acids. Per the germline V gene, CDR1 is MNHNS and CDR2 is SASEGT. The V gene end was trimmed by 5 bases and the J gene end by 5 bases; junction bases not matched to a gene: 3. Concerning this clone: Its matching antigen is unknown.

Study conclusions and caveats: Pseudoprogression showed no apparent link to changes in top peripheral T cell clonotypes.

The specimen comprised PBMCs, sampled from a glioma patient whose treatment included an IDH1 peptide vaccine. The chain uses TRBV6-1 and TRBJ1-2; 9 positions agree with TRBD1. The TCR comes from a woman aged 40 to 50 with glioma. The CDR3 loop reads CASSRDRDYGYTF. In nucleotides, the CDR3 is TGTGCCAGCAGTCGGGACAGGGATTATGGCTACACCTTC.